This entry features one T cell receptor (beta chain) sequence. It has no known antigen specificity. Per-base qualities were not stored, and no clone one base away is much larger. The sample belongs to a study of cytomegalovirus exposure and HLA in healthy donors (dated by TCRdb to the late 2010s). For the wider study: In an earlier analysis of 587 of the donors, less than 350 Gb of sequence data and 117 million unique TCR beta sequences from 150 million to 200 million T cells were reported. Roughly 300 gigabases of sequencing data and 70 million to 100 million unique TCR sequences were included in an early release covering about 600 HLA-typed donors. Of the approximately 400 genotyped donors, less than 90% were placed in the genetic ancestry cluster associated with self-reported Caucasian donors. The study aimed to test whether signatures of past pathogen exposure could be identified by cataloging public T cell receptors. Using immunosequencing, the study profiled T cell repertoires from about 650 subjects and related those repertoires to cytomegalovirus serostatus. A separate validation cohort of more than 100 different subjects was used in addition to the roughly 670-subject first cohort. To predict cytomegalovirus infection status, the study brought together high-throughput TCR immunosequencing, statistical association of individual TCRs with disease status, and machine learning. To study patterns of TCR occurrence, a later analysis re-analyzed previously published TCR beta repertoires from around 700 donors and added high-resolution HLA genotyping. Rather than using new phenotypic data, the later analysis identified candidate immune exposures from TCR beta sequences and from how often those sequences occurred across donors. An earlier analysis of several hundred of the donors applied high-throughput TCR beta sequencing to assess whether each TCR beta V gene segment acted as functional or pseudogenic. Donor age, sex, ethnicity and CMV serostatus were compiled together with the repertoire data. A later genetic analysis used genome-wide SNP genotypes for about 65% of the 666 donors, treating that subset as a discovery cohort. Every repertoire in the discovery cohort had been generated on one and the same sequencing platform. HLA typing included class I and class II loci at four-digit resolution. The number of typed donors differed by locus: roughly 620-640 for A, B, C, DRB1 and DQB1; approximately 520 for DQA1; 606 for DPA1; and some 450 for DPB1. Roughly 5 DR-DQ haplotypes were handled as single units for association and clustering, since linkage in the cohort was strong. Across around 400 genotyped donors of the cohort, an average of 235,054 unique TCR beta nucleotide sequences per donor were sequenced, and roughly 20% of those sequences were non-productive. Summary of the overall study and its limitations: A cluster of highly shared sequence variants was judged likely to be a technical artifact of the sequencing pipeline. In a later analysis, TCR association rates were found to vary across HLA loci, with the most associated TCRs seen for DRB1 alleles and the fewest for HLA-C alleles. Immune exposure information for the cohort was limited to CMV serostatus. Most TCR sequences were seen in very few donors, while some public TCRs were found in many individuals. Because the 87-base-pair reads could not distinguish some IMGT-functional V segments, including TRBV6-2 and TRBV6-3, those segments were excluded. Broadly in line with IMGT annotations, most TCR beta V segments showed up in productive rearrangements about 90% or about 30% of the time in an earlier analysis of some 590 of the donors. In both the original and validation cohorts, the classifier was reported to diagnose cytomegalovirus status with high specificity and sensitivity. The authors suggested that the approach could potentially be extended to other disease states and immunological phenotypes. The cohort was sequenced for TCR beta chains only, and without alpha or paired-chain data the features that could be detected were limited. Strong co-occurrence of HLA alleles, especially DR and DQ, made assigning TCR associations to individual alleles difficult. HLA typing was unavailable for some donors at each locus, so association tests used only the typed subset. A further reported finding was that TCR beta sequences accurately predicted the HLA-A and HLA-B alleles for most subjects in the first cohort. A total of around 150 TCR beta chains were listed by the study as associated with cytomegalovirus. A later analysis associated about 17,000 TCR beta sequences with specific HLA alleles at a false discovery rate of 0.05. In vitro tests confirmed that three of the cytomegalovirus-associated TCR beta chains recognize cytomegalovirus antigens. Compared with equally common non-associated chains, HLA-associated TCR beta chains in a later analysis were more clonally expanded and had lower generation probabilities. In a later analysis, most CMV-associated TCR beta chains were found to appear HLA-restricted, with HLA associations seemingly driven largely by CMV exposure. In a later genetic analysis, fewer N-insertions in productive TCRs were reported among donors in an Asian-associated ancestry cluster than the roughly 640-donor mean. In a later genetic analysis, a missense DCLRE1C variant was associated with V-gene and J-gene trimming of TCR beta chains, and the association was replicated in an independent cohort. Correlated functional status among segregating V segments might reflect linkage disequilibrium, but an unknown experimental factor could not be ruled out. The earlier analysis of about 600 of the donors excluded some 16 rarely observed V segments, including chromosome 9 orphons, because counts were too low. Presence/absence analyses assumed roughly uniform sequencing depth across donors, an assumption that may not hold. A later analysis reported that several top co-occurrence clusters appeared linked to parvovirus B19, influenza, CMV and Epstein-Barr virus.

There are 12 amino acids in the CDR3, from cysteine to phenylalanine inclusive. CDR3 DNA is the only sequence kept; it has 36 bases, read in frame from the first base. The germline V gene provides CDR1 SQVTM and CDR2 ANQGSEA. After removal of 7 bases from V and 5 bases from J, the junction retains 6 bases not matched to a gene. Preparation of the library involved the immunoSEQ multiplex PCR assay. For the multiplex PCR, a mixture combining 60 forward primers for TCR Vbeta segments and 13 reverse primers for TCR Jbeta segments was used. Amplification of the CDR3 region of rearranged TCR beta genes was performed with a multiplex PCR assay on genomic DNA. On the Illumina HiSeq System, the amplified TCR beta libraries were sequenced as 87-base-pair reads. The study's own analysis went as follows. A later analysis counted about 80 million unique TCR beta chains across the 600 to 850 repertoires, and some 11 million of these chains were shared by at least two donors. Raw reads were error-corrected and collapsed into unique sequences by a nearest-neighbor algorithm in which closely related sequences were merged to remove PCR and sequencing errors. V, D and J gene segments were assigned by aligning CDR3 sequences to IMGT reference sequences. For a sequence to be retained, a match of at least six nucleotides to both a V gene segment and a J gene segment was required. Rearrangements were called productive when the CDR3 lacked stop codons and stayed in frame with V and J; all others were non-productive. CDR3 was defined by IMGT convention, running from the second conserved V-encoded cysteine to the conserved J-encoded phenylalanine. The earlier analysis of some 580 of the donors excluded any sequence lacking an unambiguous match to a single V gene segment. An earlier analysis of fewer than 750 of the donors called V segments functional above 56.7% productive rearrangements and segregating when the between-donor standard deviation exceeded 5%. A statistical classification framework was built for diagnosing cytomegalovirus status from the catalog of TCR beta chain sequences. A later analysis assigned V and J genes by comparing TCR nucleotide sequences with IMGT/GENE-DB human TR gene sequences. Using the TCRdist pipeline, a later analysis assigned CDR3 sequences along with most-parsimonious VDJ recombination scenarios. In a later analysis, each TCR beta chain was defined by its CDR3 amino acid sequence together with its V-gene family, and reads lacking a unique V-gene family were excluded. A later analysis removed 500 to 600 highly shared, low-generation-probability nucleotide sequences to deal with suspected cross-contamination and a sequencing artifact. For each public chain, a later analysis derived a clonal expansion index from normalized ranks of inferred template counts within each repertoire. In a later analysis, generation probabilities were computed with a VDJ recombination model fitted to out-of-frame rearrangements, and the resulting probabilities were checked against IGoR. In a later analysis, TCR-TCR, TCR-HLA and TCR-CMV co-occurrence was scored with hypergeometric tests, and a repertoire-size bias correction was applied to TCR pairs. To estimate false discovery rates, a later analysis permuted the HLA or CMV assignments 20 times. In a later analysis, co-occurring TCRs were grouped using DBSCAN, and TCRdist sequence similarity was added for clustering within HLA-allele-positive subsets. Repertoires with fewer than 30,000 or more than 120,000 public chains were left out of co-occurrence clustering, as were about 5 repertoires with anomalous nucleotide sharing. The source is immuneACCESS, and TCRdb retained only in-frame sequences with V and J called. Part of the clones is not carried over; for the studies checked, unresolved V genes explain less than half of this, and the remainder is unexplained. V, J and clone size were drawn from that table, and D and trimming were deduced from the DNA. For this sample the table gives fewer than 200,000 clones, of which less than 75% were detected only once. The ten largest clones represent 1.5% of the sample.

The cohort was made up of 666 healthy bone marrow donors. At the time of sampling, every cohort member was nominally healthy, though immune exposures that went unrecorded were likely present. The donor tested CMV seronegative, placing the donor among the 352 seronegative members of the cohort. Every donor gave a peripheral blood sample, and the peripheral blood mononuclear cells from that sample were used for TCR beta sequencing. The Qiagen DNeasy Blood Extraction Kit was used to extract genomic DNA from the blood cell samples. This receptor chain uses TRBV29-1 and TRBJ2-5, and 8 bases in between align with TRBD1. The specimen sequenced was PBMCs. The TCR comes from a girl aged 5-17 years in good health and CMV-seronegative. Read as DNA, the sequence is TGCAGCGCTCAGGGGGCTGAGGAGACCCAGTACTTC. The resulting protein is CSAQGAEETQYF.